Each of the 4 T cell receptor beta chains below was sequenced from the same sample in a study of T-cell reconstitution after alpha-beta-depleted transplantation in children (TCRdb year 2016). Receptors were amplified or captured by PCR. The instrument given in TCRdb is Illumina HiSeq 2500. TCR library preparation used molecular barcoding, with unique molecular identifiers applied to normalize quantification of the TCRbeta repertoire. TCRdb reanalyzed the raw reads on its own, using fastp at Q25 for trimming and MiXCR for clone calling, and kept in-frame beta chains. Merged by CDR3 protein, the rows form single entries marked with the most common genes and DNA. This sample is represented by some 500,000 distinct CDR3 sequences; about 18% of them were singletons. The ten largest clones capture 3% to 3.5% of the sample. The specimen was PBMCs from the stem cell graft donor, collected from the stem cell graft. These TCRs come from a human donor who donated a stem cell graft to a child with acute lymphoblastic leukemia.

This clonotype was detected a few times. This sequence joins TRBV10-1 and TRBJ1-4; D unclear. The germline CDR1 and CDR2 sequences are WNHNN and SYGVQD (reference sequence). V was shortened by 0 bases and J by 8 bases, with 10 bases between the two germline ends. This CDR3 has 14 residues. The CDR3 region is CASSESPGNEKLFF. CDR3 DNA sequence: TGCGCCAGCAGTGAGTCACCGGGGAACGAAAAACTGTTTTTT.

This rearrangement joins TRBV19 to TRBJ2-1; no clear D gene. The germline V gene encodes CDR1 LNHDA and CDR2 SQIVND (reference sequence). This CDR3 spans 15 amino acids. The V gene lost 5 bases and the J gene lost 6 bases, with 17 bases spanning the gap. CDR3 residues: CASSLGIRPSNEQFF. In DNA, the CDR3 is TGTGCCAGTAGTCTAGGGATTAGGCCTTCCAATGAGCAGTTCTTC.

Only a few counts were recorded for this clonotype. V is TRBV5-1 and J is TRBJ2-3, with 7 bases identical to TRBD1. Trimming removed 4 bases from V and 6 bases from J; junction bases left unmatched: 11. In germline, CDR1 is SGHRS, CDR2 YFSETQ. This CDR3 has 15 residues. CDR3 residues: CASSNRDSRGDTQYF. DNA for the CDR3: TGCGCCAGCAGCAATCGGGACAGTAGGGGGGATACGCAGTATTTT. Complete variable domain (other parts from reference TRBV5-1 and TRBJ2-3): KAGVTQTPRYLIKTRGQQVTLSCSPISGHRSVSWYQQTPGQGLQFLFEYFSETQRNKGNFPGRFSGRQFSNSRSEMNVSTLELGDSALYLCASSNRDSRGDTQYFGPGTRLTVL.

This clonotype was counted between two and nine times. V is TRBV5-1 and J is TRBJ2-1; D gene ambiguous. Germline CDR1 is SGHRS and CDR2 is YFSETQ. V was shortened by 1 base and J by 13 bases, with 15 bases between the two germline ends. This CDR3 has 13 residues. The CDR3 DNA is TGCGCCAGCAGCTTGATCATCGAGTCGCCTCAGTTCTTC. Its protein product is CASSLIIESPQFF. The whole variable domain, remainder taken from reference TRBV5-1 and TRBJ2-1, is KAGVTQTPRYLIKTRGQQVTLSCSPISGHRSVSWYQQTPGQGLQFLFEYFSETQRNKGNFPGRFSGRQFSNSRSEMNVSTLELGDSALYLCASSLIIESPQFFGPGTRLTVL.